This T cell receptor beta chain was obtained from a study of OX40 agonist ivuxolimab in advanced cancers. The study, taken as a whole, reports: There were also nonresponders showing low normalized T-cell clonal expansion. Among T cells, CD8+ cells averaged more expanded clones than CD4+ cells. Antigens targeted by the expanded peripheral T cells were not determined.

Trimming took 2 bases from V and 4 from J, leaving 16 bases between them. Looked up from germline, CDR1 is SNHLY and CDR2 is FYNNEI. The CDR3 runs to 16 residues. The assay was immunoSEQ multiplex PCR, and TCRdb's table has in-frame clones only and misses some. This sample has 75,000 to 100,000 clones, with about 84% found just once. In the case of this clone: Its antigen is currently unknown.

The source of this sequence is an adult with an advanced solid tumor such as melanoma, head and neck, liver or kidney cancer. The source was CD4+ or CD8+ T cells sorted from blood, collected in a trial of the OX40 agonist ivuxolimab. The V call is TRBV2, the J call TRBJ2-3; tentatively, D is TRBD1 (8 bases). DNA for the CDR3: TGTGCCAGCAGTGAATTGGGACAGGCGGGGGCAGATACGCAGTATTTT. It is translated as CASSELGQAGADTQYF.